The 8 T cell receptor beta chains below all came from one sample that was sequenced in a study of blood T cell repertoires in COVID-19 (dated by TCRdb to about 2020). The library was produced with the immunoSEQ multiplex PCR assay. TCRdb took over this immuneACCESS table, retaining in-frame rearrangements with V and J assigned. Such tables are incomplete; in checked studies, under half of the missing clones stem from an unresolved V gene, and the remainder is unexplained. Counted in this sample were 150,000 to 250,000 clones; 65% to 90% of them appeared once. 12% of the sample rests with the top ten. Sequencing input: PBMCs or T cells enriched from blood (not recorded which). All receptors derive from a man aged 35 to 55 who had recovered from COVID-19.

The V and J genes are TRBV6-1 and TRBJ2-5; the D gene is possibly TRBD2 (5 bases). The CDR3 has 13 residues. V was clipped by 1 base and J by 2 bases, with 5 bases between them. CDR1 and CDR2 from the germline V gene are MNHNS and SASEGT. Written as DNA, the CDR3 is TGTGCCAGCAGTGAAGGAGGGCAAGAGACCCAGTACTTC. The encoded protein is CASSEGGQETQYF.

The J gene is TRBJ2-3, the V gene TRBV5-1, with a tentative D call TRBD2 (7 bases). This CDR3 is 16 amino acids long. Trimming cost V 3 bases and J 4 bases, with 18 bases left between them. Germline V gene data show CDR1 as SGHRS and CDR2 as YFSETQ. The DNA of the CDR3 is TGCGCCAGCAGCTGGGGGGCGGGAGCTAGTCCAGATACGCAGTATTTT. It codes for CASSWGAGASPDTQYF.

The CDR3: CASSPSYGTGPSYEQYF. CDR3 sequence (DNA): TGTGCCAGCAGCCCCTCTTACGGGACAGGCCCCTCCTACGAGCAGTACTTC. The rearrangement uses TRBV11-3 and TRBJ2-7, with TRBD1 matching 8 bases. CDR1 and CDR2 (germline): SGHNT, YENEEA. CDR3 length: 17 amino acids. V shed 5 bases and J 0 bases; nucleotides not matched to a gene: 12.

This chain links TRBV27 with TRBJ2-3; a possible D gene is TRBD2 (6 bases). The CDR3 has 12 amino acids. With 5 bases removed from V and 10 bases from J, the gap between germline ends came to 13 bases. Germline CDR1 reads MNHEY; CDR2 reads SMNVEV (reference sequence). The DNA for the CDR3 is TGTGCCAGCAGTCTTAACCGGGACTCGCAGTATTTT. This translates into CASSLNRDSQYF.

This clone has only a few counts. The chain joins TRBV10-3 to TRBJ2-2, with D perhaps TRBD1 (6 bases). CDR3 length equals 13 residues. Germline V gene sequence: CDR1 ENHRY, CDR2 SYGVKD. Trimming left V 8 bases short and J 5 bases short, with 12 bases between. CDR3 amino acids: CAIGGRGTGELFF. Here the CDR3 DNA reads TGTGCCATCGGTGGCAGGGGAACCGGGGAGCTGTTTTTT.

This sequence joins TRBV4-3 and TRBJ2-1; D possibly corresponds to TRBD1 (6 bases). Trimming stripped 1 base from V and 5 bases from J, with 15 bases between. The CDR3 length is 16 residues. CDR1 is LGHNA, CDR2 YSLEER, per germline. CDR3 region: CASSQGGTGSHNEQFF. CDR3 DNA sequence: TGCGCCAGCAGCCAAGGAGGAACAGGGAGCCACAATGAGCAGTTCTTC.

The chain couples TRBV29-1 to TRBJ2-3; TRBD1 might be the D (5 bases). Germline lookup yields CDR1 SQVTM and CDR2 ANQGSEA. The CDR3 totals 14 residues. Deletions cut 2 bases from V and 4 bases from J, with 13 bases between. The CDR3 protein is CSVERTTFADTQYF. CDR3 nucleotides: TGCAGCGTTGAAAGGACAACTTTCGCAGATACGCAGTATTTT.

V usage is TRBV6-2 or TRBV6-3 and J usage is TRBJ2-1; D might be TRBD2 (5 bases). The germline gives CDR1 MNHEY, CDR2 SVGEGT. Trimming took off 2 bases at V and 0 bases at J, with 17 bases between the two ends. This CDR3 is built from 18 residues. For the CDR3, the DNA is TGTGCCAGCAGTTACCCACTAGTTCCCCACCCCTCCTACAATGAGCAGTTCTTC. Its protein product is CASSYPLVPHPSYNEQFF.